This T cell receptor beta chain is from a study of Ad26.COV2.S vaccination and SARS-CoV-2 variants. Background on the study: In the study, Ad26.COV2.S was injected intramuscularly once, or twice 56 days apart. Study outcomes and limitations: Possibly, TCR breadth and depth analyses underestimated total T cell responses.

Trimming pared 4 bases from V and 5 bases from J, leaving 8 bases between. CDR1 is SGHNT and CDR2 is YENEEA in the germline V gene. The CDR3 has 12 amino acids. In the case of this clone: Its antigen is undetermined. The identical CDR3 is also encoded by other nucleotide sequences in the sample.

The treatment denotes: some 20 received Ad26.COV2.S at low or high dose, single or two shots; 5 received placebo; per-sample allocation not given. Sampling happened 63 days after the first vaccine or placebo injection. Here immunoSEQ multiplex PCR was the method, and the copy in TCRdb shows in-frame clones only, minus some. Among about 330,000 clones listed, almost 90% were seen once. The clonotype originates from a person aged 18-60 years who received the Ad26.COV2.S COVID-19 vaccine or a placebo. Material: peripheral blood, obtained in a trial of Ad26.COV2.S vaccine versus placebo. This sequence joins TRBV11-3 and TRBJ1-1, with a weak D call TRBD1 (5 bases). The CDR3 region has the DNA TGTGCCAGCAGCTCGGGGGGGACTGAAGCTTTCTTT. It translates to CASSSGGTEAFF.